This T cell receptor (beta chain) was profiled in a study of T cell responses to AZD1222 COVID-19 vaccine listed by TCRdb under 2021. Describing the broader study: AZD1222 recipients whose second dose came at about 4 weeks and those whose second dose came at about 12 weeks were combined into one group, since spike-specific TCR depth and breadth did not differ between the two schedules. TCR sequencing covered roughly 230 trial participants: 200 to 220 given two doses of AZD1222 and 26 given two doses of MenACWY control vaccine. Trial participants were enrolled by age into subgroups of 18-55, 56-69 and 70-plus years, and around 150, 29 and 61 TCR-sequenced participants, respectively, were included in these subgroups.

As for this clone: Its antigen specificity is not known. Per-base quality was not reported, and no clone a single base away is much larger than it.

The sample's time point label is to be understood as: baseline before first vaccination. Samples from vaccinated people were obtained from the UK trials COV001 and COV002, which included a single-blind randomized controlled phase 2/3 trial of AZD1222 (ChAdOx1 nCoV-19) in healthy adults. Trial participant PBMC samples were collected at day 0 and day 28 after the second dose for TCRbeta chain sequencing. The CDR3 regions of human TCRbeta chains were subjected to immunosequencing. For the original study's pipeline: TCRs in the repertoires were compared against a reference library of SARS-CoV-2-specific TCRs that had been generated with the MIRA antigen-specificity platform. Breadth was defined as the fraction of unique TCRs that were SARS-CoV-2-associated. Depth was defined as the fraction of total T cells that were SARS-CoV-2-associated. Using the MIRA data, each spike-specific TCR was assigned both to the spike region to which the TCR was reactive and to a CD4 or CD8 class. Log10-transformed breadth and depth values were compared by one-way ANOVA with Sidak's multiple comparisons tests. This is the immuneACCESS table as TCRdb keeps it, with only in-frame sequences that have V and J called. A part of the clones is gone; compared with another copy, unresolved V genes explain less than half, and the rest is unexplained. V and J calls and clone size are as listed in that table; D and trimming were resolved from the DNA. Across this sample there are 75,000 to 100,000 clones, with about 92% seen only once. The ten largest clonotypes hold about 12% of the sample.

Points the paper makes about the study in general: Because no samples from the day 14 peak response were available, repertoires could be characterized only after the peak T cell response. Most participants were white British and females outnumbered males, and the authors suggested that clonal diversity may have been underestimated. Spike-specific TCR breadth and depth rose significantly after two AZD1222 doses compared with day 0 and with MenACWY recipients. Nearly half of unique spike-specific TCRs reportedly recognized epitopes outside regions mutated in the B.1.351 and B.1.1.7 variants. Only 5 to 7 AZD1222 recipients were SARS-CoV-2 seropositive at baseline, limiting conclusions about previously exposed vaccinees. In the small 56-69-year group, the increase in depth fell short of significance, most likely because of low power. CD4 TCRs associated with the vaccine covered the entire spike protein, and the dominant responses were in regions 160-218 and 743-854.

Clipping removes 5 bases from V and 5 bases from J, with 7 as the unmatched junction base count. In the germline V gene (reference sequence), CDR1 corresponds to SEHNR and CDR2 to FQNEAQ. Spanning cysteine to phenylalanine, the CDR3 consists of 14 amino acids. Solely the CDR3 DNA is kept, with 42 bases framed from the first base. The clonotype comes from an adult in good health. The sequence is built from TRBV7-9 and TRBJ1-2; 8 junctional bases match TRBD1. This specimen was peripheral blood, taken on day 0 of AZD1222 vaccination. The base sequence is TGTGCCAGCAGCCAACCAGGGGGCGCTTATGGCTACACCTTC. The translation is CASSQPGGAYGYTF.